A selection of T cell receptor beta chains follows, all from one sample in a study of T-cell memory formation after mild COVID-19. TCRdb processed the 5' RACE reads anew with MiXCR; each CDR3 protein has one entry. Of about 560,000 distinct CDR3 sequences in the sample, roughly 21% were seen once. The sample taken for sequencing was PBMCs or a T cell subset sorted from them (not recorded which). Receptors originate from an adult woman who had mild COVID-19 (a few samples of this study predate the infection). Cell type and time point are not known. CDR3s include the opening cysteine and the closing phenylalanine or tryptophan. D genes are given only for firm matches. The size of a clone is reported for some rows only, either as once, few or many, or as a class for expanded clones.

clone_size	j_call	d_call	v_call	cdr3_nt	cdr3_aa
few	TRBJ2-1	-	TRBV12-3/TRBV12-4	TGTGCCAGCAGTTTAGGACAACCTAATGAGCAGTTCTTC	CASSLGQPNEQFF
few	TRBJ2-3	-	TRBV9	TGTGCCAGCAGCGTCAGGTTCTCAGATACGCAGTATTTT	CASSVRFSDTQYF
few	TRBJ2-1	TRBD1	TRBV6-1	TGTGCCAGCACCAGGGACAGGGGGGCTAACAATGAGCAGTTCTTC	CASTRDRGANNEQFF
-	TRBJ1-1	-	TRBV4-2	TGTGCCAGCAGCCAAGAACGCGGCACTGAAGCTTTCTTT	CASSQERGTEAFF
-	TRBJ2-7	TRBD1	TRBV7-9	TGTGCCAGCAGCACGCCCCCCGGGACAGGGGAGACCGAGCAGTACTTC	CASSTPPGTGETEQYF
-	TRBJ2-7	TRBD2	TRBV13	TGTGCCAGCAGCCCCCGGGACTACTCCTACGAGCAGTACTTC	CASSPRDYSYEQYF
-	TRBJ2-1	TRBD2	TRBV9	TGTGCCAGCAGCGTAAGGGCGGGAGTCTACAATGAGCAGTTCTTC	CASSVRAGVYNEQFF
-	TRBJ2-7	-	TRBV4-2	TGTGCCAGCAGCCAAAGCCCCCCGGGAAGGGGTTCCTACGAGCAGTACTTC	CASSQSPPGRGSYEQYF
-	TRBJ2-7	TRBD1	TRBV5-6	TGTGCCAGCAGCTCTCCTCCGGTGGGACAGGGGCTTTCCTCGAGCACCTACGAGCAGTACTTC	CASSSPPVGQGLSSSTYEQYF
many	TRBJ2-7	-	TRBV7-2	TGTGCCAGCAGCTTAGCTGATGGATACGAGCAGTACTTC	CASSLADGYEQYF
-	TRBJ2-1	-	TRBV5-1	TGCGCCAGCAGAGGGATAACCCGCCTCAATGAGCAGTTCTTC	CASRGITRLNEQFF
-	TRBJ1-5	TRBD1	TRBV6-6	TGTGCCAGCAGTCAGGGGGAAGTCCAGCCCCAGCATTTT	CASSQGEVQPQHF
-	TRBJ2-1	-	TRBV19	TGTGCCAGTAGATCGGGCGAAGCATACAATGAGCAGTTCTTC	CASRSGEAYNEQFF
-	TRBJ2-6	TRBD1	TRBV20-1	TGCAGTGCTAGAGGGGACAGCGCGGCCAACGTCCTGACTTTC	CSARGDSAANVLTF
-	TRBJ2-3	TRBD2	TRBV7-2	TGTGCCAGCACGTTAATGGCTAGCGGGGGGGCAGATACGCAGTATTTT	CASTLMASGGADTQYF
-	TRBJ1-1	TRBD1	TRBV12-3/TRBV12-4	TGTGCCAGCAGCTCGCCCGCGGGGACAGGGCAAACTGAAGCTTTCTTT	CASSSPAGTGQTEAFF
few	TRBJ2-1	-	TRBV6-5	TGTGCCAGCAAACCCAGGGCGGAGGGGTACAATGAGCAGTTCTTC	CASKPRAEGYNEQFF
-	TRBJ1-2	-	TRBV18	TGTGCCAGCTCAGGGGACAACCCCCCCTATGGCTACACCTTC	CASSGDNPPYGYTF
few	TRBJ2-1	TRBD1	TRBV12-3/TRBV12-4	TGTGCCAGCAGTCCCTCGGACAGGGGGGCTGAGCAGTTCTTC	CASSPSDRGAEQFF
many	TRBJ2-1	-	TRBV4-2	TGTGCCAGCAGCCAAGACCACTTAAATGAGCAGTTCTTC	CASSQDHLNEQFF
once	TRBJ2-7	TRBD2	TRBV6-1	TGTGCCAGCACCGGTTCGGGAGCGGGGGGGCTCTACGAGCAGTACTTC	CASTGSGAGGLYEQYF
few	TRBJ2-1	TRBD2	TRBV7-2	TGTGCCAGCAGCCCAAGCGGGAGTCTCCGGAATGAGCAGTTCTTC	CASSPSGSLRNEQFF
-	TRBJ2-1	-	TRBV6-6	TGTGCCAGCAGTTACTCACGGGGGGCTAACAATGAGCAGTTCTTC	CASSYSRGANNEQFF
-	TRBJ2-6	-	TRBV3-1	TGTGCCAGCAGCGGCGGTCGTGGGGCCAACGTCCTGACTTTC	CASSGGRGANVLTF
few	TRBJ2-7	TRBD2	TRBV6-9	TGTGCCAGCAGTTATTCGATCAGCGGGAGTGGCGAGCAGTACTTC	CASSYSISGSGEQYF
-	TRBJ2-7	-	TRBV5-5	TGTGCCAGCAGCTTGGCCTTCATGAGCGGGTTCTCCTACGAGCAGTACTTC	CASSLAFMSGFSYEQYF
few	TRBJ2-7	-	TRBV15	TGTGCCACCAGCAGAGGAGTACCGCACGAGCAGTACTTC	CATSRGVPHEQYF
-	TRBJ1-2	TRBD1	TRBV5-4	TGTGCCACGGAAACAGGGGAACATGGCTACACCTTC	CATETGEHGYTF
few	TRBJ2-7	TRBD1	TRBV11-1	TGTGCCAGCAGCCCTCCGGGACAGGGCAGTTCTTTGCAGTACTTC	CASSPPGQGSSLQYF
few	TRBJ1-5	-	TRBV15	TGTGCCACCAGCGGTCAGAGCAATCAGCCCCAGCATTTT	CATSGQSNQPQHF
-	TRBJ1-1	-	TRBV9	TGTGCCAGCAGCCCAGAGGTCAGGGGGAACACTGAAGCTTTCTTT	CASSPEVRGNTEAFF
few	TRBJ1-4	-	TRBV2	TGTGCCAGCTGTAAGGGGCGTGGGGGTGAAAAACTGTTTTTT	CASCKGRGGEKLFF
few	TRBJ2-1	-	TRBV7-8	TGTGCCAGCAGCTTGGACACTCTCTACAATGAGCAGTTCTTC	CASSLDTLYNEQFF
few	TRBJ2-2	TRBD1	TRBV15	TGTGCCACCAGCAGACCCGGGACAGGGGGCGGGGAGCTGTTTTTT	CATSRPGTGGGELFF
few	TRBJ2-7	TRBD2	TRBV5-1	TGCGCCAGCAGCTTACTAGCGGGGGCTACCTACGAGCAGTACTTC	CASSLLAGATYEQYF